These 15 T cell receptor beta chains were sequenced from one sample in a study of spatial heterogeneity in lung cancer. Documented time point: sample taken at primary tumor resection. TCRdb re-derived calls from the 5' RACE reads in MiXCR, one entry per CDR3 protein. The sample holds roughly 39,000 distinct CDR3 sequences, 6.8% seen once. The specimen was PBMCs, collected at surgery. All receptors derive from a female donor with early-stage non-small cell lung cancer.

The chain couples TRBV20-1 to TRBJ2-5, with D uncertain. The germline V and J ends were trimmed by 5 bases and 7 bases, with 17 bases remaining between them. Germline loops: CDR1 DFQATT, CDR2 SNEGSKA (reference sequence). The CDR3 totals 13 residues. The CDR3 is CSAHVGSSRTQYF. The CDR3 DNA sequence: TGCAGTGCTCATGTGGGGTCTTCCAGGACCCAGTACTTC.

This clonotype has at least ten counts. The chain recombines TRBV29-1 with TRBJ1-4, with D possibly matching TRBD1 (5 bases). The germline V gene encodes CDR1 SQVTM and CDR2 ANQGSEA. The CDR3 runs 13 residues. Trimming shortened V by 5 bases and J by 6 bases, and 13 bases separated the two germline ends. The CDR3 DNA sequence: TGCAGCGTTCATCTCCAGGGTCATGAAAAACTGTTTTTT. Residues: CSVHLQGHEKLFF.

The J gene is TRBJ1-1, the V gene TRBV6-6, with unresolved D. The V gene's germline CDR1 is MNHNY and CDR2 SVGAGI (reference sequence). This CDR3 contains 14 residues. V dropped 6 bases and J dropped 0 bases, with 11 bases sitting between them. Written as DNA, the CDR3 is TGTGCCAGCAGGAGCGCGGAGGTGAACACTGAAGCTTTCTTT. As protein: CASRSAEVNTEAFF.

The rearrangement links TRBV6-5 to TRBJ1-2; D gene unclear. Germline V gene data show CDR1 as MNHEY and CDR2 as SVGAGI. The V and J ends lost 0 bases and 1 base respectively, with 12 bases between them. This CDR3 spans 16 amino acids. The CDR3 region is CASSYSSPPGNYGYTF. CDR3 bases: TGTGCCAGCAGTTACTCGTCGCCTCCGGGTAACTATGGCTACACCTTC.

This clonotype has a count of ten or more. V gene TRBV10-3 combines with J gene TRBJ2-7, with TRBD2 identical over 7 bases. The CDR3 spans 14 residues. The germline CDR1 and CDR2 sequences are ENHRY and SYGVKD. Germline trimming cut 9 bases from V and 0 bases from J; bases unmatched to any gene: 8. The CDR3 DNA reads TGTGCCATAGGCCCAGCGGGGCTCTCCTACGAGCAGTACTTC. Its protein product is CAIGPAGLSYEQYF.

This clonotype was seen many times. The CDR3 sequence: CASSTRQGSTDTQYF. CDR3 nucleotides: TGTGCCAGCTCAACCCGACAGGGCAGCACAGATACGCAGTATTTT. The chain combines TRBV18 with TRBJ2-3; 7 bases fit TRBD1. Germline CDR1 reads KGHSH; CDR2 reads LQKENI. The CDR3 totals 15 residues. The V segment lost 5 bases and the J segment 0 bases; nucleotides outside the gene matches: 5.

In this sample, this clonotype turned up many times. V and J are TRBV4-1 and TRBJ1-2, with TRBD1 as a possible D gene (5 bases). V lost 1 base, J lost 1 base, and 10 bases lay in between. Germline V lookup: CDR1 MGHRA, CDR2 YSYEKL. The CDR3 has 15 amino acids. The CDR3 sequence: CASSQAVQGNYGYTF. In DNA form, the CDR3 reads TGCGCCAGCAGCCAAGCGGTGCAGGGTAACTATGGCTACACCTTC.

This clonotype was found many times. V usage is TRBV6-2 or TRBV6-3 and J usage is TRBJ1-5; D gene unclear. Germline CDR1 and CDR2: MNHEY and SVGEGT. CDR3 length: 14 residues. V lost 8 bases, J lost 5 bases, and 16 bases lay in between. The CDR3 DNA reads as TGTGCCAGCTGTCGATCGGCGTCAGATCAGCCCCAGCATTTT. Amino acid sequence: CASCRSASDQPQHF.

CDR3 region: CSVGQFYEQYF. DNA of the CDR3: TGCAGCGTAGGACAGTTCTACGAGCAGTACTTC. The V call is TRBV29-1, the J call TRBJ2-7; D possibly corresponds to TRBD1 (6 bases). The V gene lost 6 bases and the J gene lost 3 bases, with 9 bases spanning the gap. Germline CDR1 reads SQVTM; CDR2 reads ANQGSEA. The CDR3 is 11 amino acids.

This clonotype was counted at least ten times. The chain joins TRBV6-2 or TRBV6-3 to TRBJ1-6, with D uncertain. V lost 0 bases, J lost 15 bases, and 9 bases lay in between. The CDR3 sequence is 12 residues long. CDR1 and CDR2 from the germline V gene are MNHEY and SVGEGT. CDR3 bases: TGTGCCAGCAGTTACTCGAAGGGCGGCCTCCACTTT. Its protein product is CASSYSKGGLHF.

This clonotype was picked up many times. The chain is built from TRBV5-1 and TRBJ2-3, with 12 positions matching TRBD1. After removal of 4 bases from V and 6 bases from J, the junction contained 6 bases not matched to a gene. Germline V gene lookup returns CDR1 SGHRS and CDR2 YFSETQ. The CDR3 loop spans 15 amino acids. The chain's CDR3 is CASSRGTGGLDTQYF. The CDR3 region has the DNA TGCGCCAGCAGCCGGGGGACAGGGGGCTTGGATACGCAGTATTTT.

The chain links TRBV7-6 to TRBJ1-4; D remains unclear. Per the germline V gene, CDR1 is SGHVS and CDR2 is FNYEAQ. CDR3 length: 12 residues. The V gene lost 0 bases and the J gene lost 11 bases, with 7 bases spanning the gap. The CDR3 DNA follows: TGTGCCAGCAGCTTAGCTTTGGGTAAACTGTTTTTT. It encodes CASSLALGKLFF. The full variable domain, its missing parts supplied by reference TRBV7-6 and TRBJ1-4, is GAGVSQSPRYKVTKRGQDVALRCDPISGHVSLYWYRQALGQGPEFLTYFNYEAQQDKSGLPNDRFSAERPEGSISTLTIQRTEQRDSAMYRCASSLALGKLFFGSGTQLSVL.

This clonotype was counted many times. The chain has TRBV27 and TRBJ2-7; TRBD1 or TRBD2 may be the D gene (5 bases each). V was cut by 8 bases and J by 0 bases, with 14 bases left in between. Germline V gene sequence: CDR1 MNHEY, CDR2 SMNVEV (reference sequence). This CDR3 is built from 14 residues. The chain's CDR3 is CASALNGGSYEQYF. In DNA form, the CDR3 reads TGTGCCAGCGCCTTAAATGGGGGCTCCTACGAGCAGTACTTC.

In this sample, this clonotype turned up many times. This chain joins TRBV6-5 and TRBJ1-2, with a possible D match to TRBD1 (5 bases). The CDR3 has 16 residues. The germline V gene encodes CDR1 MNHEY and CDR2 SVGAGI. V was clipped by 6 bases and J by 4 bases, with 21 bases between them. The CDR3 reads CASSLHAGTGLYGYTF. The CDR3 DNA sequence: TGTGCCAGCAGCCTCCACGCAGGGACGGGGCTCTATGGCTACACCTTC.

This clonotype is categorized as medium-sized. The chain carries TRBV12-3 or TRBV12-4 and TRBJ1-2; D is unresolved. V shed 6 bases and J shed 8 bases, with 16 bases lying between them. The CDR3 sequence is 13 residues long. CDR3 residues: CASSTQTGAGYTF. Written as DNA, the CDR3 is TGTGCCAGCAGCACCCAGACGGGAGCCGGCTACACCTTC.